Shown below are 24 T cell receptor beta chains from a single sample sequenced in a study of regulatory T cells in long-lasting Graves disease. Sample time point: persistent/refractory GD, antithyroid drugs over 5 years with positive TRAb. The TCR library was made from RNA that had been extracted from PBMCs in TRIzol. Assembly of TCR beta libraries relied on iRepertoire HTBI primers together with Arm-PCR of CDR3 regions. In TCRdb, the multiplex PCR reads were re-called with MiXCR into one record per CDR3 protein. The table lists roughly 490,000 distinct CDR3 sequences, around a fifth of them singletons. This specimen consisted of peripheral blood mononuclear cells (PBMCs), obtained when the disease was refractory, from a patient treated with antithyroid drugs. The receptors come from a female donor with Graves disease.

To note about this clonotype: The CDR3 does not end in the conserved phenylalanine or tryptophan, so this is likely a read error. V and J are TRBV9 and TRBJ1-1; no clear D gene. Trimming took off 0 bases at V and 1 base at J, with 7 bases between the two ends. CDR3 length: 14 residues. The germline V gene has CDR1 SGDLS and CDR2 YYNGEE. The CDR3 spells CASSVGSKNTEAFL. In DNA form, the CDR3 reads TGTGCCAGCAGCGTAGGAAGTAAGAACACTGAAGCTTTCCTT.

At least ten counts were recorded for this clonotype. The gene calls are TRBV28 and TRBJ1-1; 10 bases are a match to TRBD1. CDR1 and CDR2 from the germline V gene are MDHEN and SYDVKM. V trimming: 5 bases; J trimming: 1 base; junction bases outside the gene matches: 7. The CDR3 runs 16 residues. In DNA, the CDR3 is TGTGCCAGCAGTCAACGGGACAGGGGATGGAACACTGAAGCTTTCTTT. Its translation is CASSQRDRGWNTEAFF.

In its sample, this clonotype was seen many times. The chain is built from TRBV28 and TRBJ1-2; no clear D gene. Per the germline V gene, CDR1 is MDHEN and CDR2 is SYDVKM. The CDR3 is 16 residues long. Trimming removed 8 bases at V and 7 bases at J, with 26 bases between. The CDR3 loop reads CASLATYYTRSSGYTF. The CDR3 DNA reads TGTGCCAGCCTCGCCACGTACTACACCAGATCCTCTGGCTACACCTTC.

The genes are TRBV20-1 and TRBJ1-2; no reliable D call. Trimming took 4 bases from V and 8 from J, leaving 11 bases between them. This CDR3 is built from 11 residues. The germline gives CDR1 DFQATT, CDR2 SNEGSKA (reference sequence). CDR3 coding DNA: TGCAGTGCTACCCTTCAGAGCGGCTACACCTTC. This codes for CSATLQSGYTF.

A few counts support this clonotype. The rearrangement joins TRBV6-2 or TRBV6-3 to TRBJ2-1; D is tentatively TRBD1 or TRBD2 (6 bases each). Germline lookup yields CDR1 MNHEY and CDR2 SVGEGT. This CDR3 contains 17 residues. V was pared by 5 bases and J by 7 bases, with 24 bases between. Here the CDR3 reads CASSEGSWGAFGNEQFF. In DNA, the CDR3 is TGTGCCAGCAGTGAAGGTTCCTGGGGGGCGTTTGGAAATGAGCAGTTCTTC.

In this sample, this clonotype turned up many times. J is TRBJ1-4 and V is TRBV18, with D unclear. The CDR3 has 14 residues. Germline V lookup: CDR1 KGHSH, CDR2 LQKENI. V was shortened by 6 bases and J by 8 bases, with 16 bases between the two germline ends. Here the CDR3 DNA reads TGTGCCAGCTCCGGAGCAGGACTTCGGGAAAAACTGTTTTTT. Amino acids: CASSGAGLREKLFF.

Concerning this clonotype: A much larger clone differs by one base, so this may be a read error. This sequence joins TRBV7-2 and TRBJ1-2; 8 bases are a match to TRBD1. Per germline, CDR1 SGHTA and CDR2 FQGNSA. This CDR3 contains 14 residues. V was clipped by 8 bases and J by 7 bases; unmatched bases: 12. The CDR3 nucleotides read TGTGCCAGCGGCTCGGACAGGGACGGCTCTGGCTACACCTTC. Encoded protein: CASGSDRDGSGYTF.

The genes are TRBV7-6 and TRBJ2-2; TRBD2 agrees at 9 bases. The CDR3 extends over 15 amino acids. Per the germline V gene, CDR1 is SGHVS and CDR2 is FNYEAQ. Losses at the gene ends were 5 bases for V and 5 bases for J; bases not matched to a gene: 6. DNA of the CDR3: TGTGCCAGCAGCGATCTAGCGGGAATAACCGGGGAGCTGTTTTTT. Translation gives CASSDLAGITGELFF.

The rearrangement links TRBV24-1 to TRBJ2-5; D may be TRBD1 or TRBD2 (5 bases each). The CDR3 is made up of 14 amino acids. V was trimmed by 9 bases and J by 2 bases, leaving 15 bases between them. Germline CDR1 KGHDR, CDR2 SFDVKD. Here the CDR3 reads CATRSRGRQETQYF. The CDR3 coding sequence is TGTGCCACCCGGTCCCGGGGCAGGCAAGAGACCCAGTACTTC.

The CDR3 is CSAKASYQGLETQYF. The CDR3 DNA follows: TGCAGTGCTAAAGCCAGCTACCAGGGTTTGGAGACCCAGTACTTC. The chain employs TRBV20-1 and TRBJ2-5; perhaps TRBD1 as D (5 bases). This CDR3 is 15 amino acids long. Germline lookup yields CDR1 DFQATT and CDR2 SNEGSKA (reference sequence). V lost 4 bases to trimming and J lost 5 bases, with 20 bases between them.

This clonotype appeared many times. The V and J genes are TRBV6-1 and TRBJ1-4; TRBD1 agrees at 9 bases. Germline V gene lookup returns CDR1 MNHNS and CDR2 SASEGT. This CDR3 is 13 amino acids long. Trimming at V came to 7 bases and at J to 5 bases, leaving 2 bases not matched to a gene. The CDR3 nucleotides read TGTGCCAGCAAGACAGGGGGGAATGAAAAACTGTTTTTT. Its protein is CASKTGGNEKLFF.

This clonotype has a count of ten or more. The CDR3 here is CSAGYRGVPYEQYF. CDR3 nucleotide sequence: TGCAGCGCTGGGTACAGGGGTGTCCCCTACGAGCAGTACTTC. V and J are TRBV29-1 and TRBJ2-7; 7 bases map to TRBD1. Germline V gene sequence: CDR1 SQVTM, CDR2 ANQGSEA. The trim removed 7 bases at V and 2 bases at J, leaving 11 bases unmatched. The length of the CDR3 is 14 residues.

The J gene is TRBJ2-7, the V gene TRBV29-1; 9 bases align to TRBD1. CDR3 length: 14 amino acids. Germline CDR1 SQVTM, CDR2 ANQGSEA. Germline trimming cut 6 bases from V and 2 bases from J; bases unmatched to any gene: 8. The CDR3 protein is CSVTKQGAPYEQYF. CDR3 nucleotide sequence: TGCAGCGTCACCAAACAGGGGGCCCCCTACGAGCAGTACTTC.

J is TRBJ1-1 and V is TRBV7-3; D gene uncertain. The germline gives CDR1 SGHTA, CDR2 FQGTGA. This CDR3 comprises 13 residues. V lost 5 bases and J 0 bases, leaving 7 bases between the germline ends. The CDR3 DNA follows: TGTGCCAGCAGCCCTGCTTTGAACACTGAAGCTTTCTTT. Translated, it gives CASSPALNTEAFF. Full variable domain (rest looked up from reference TRBV7-3 and TRBJ1-1): GAGVSQTPSNKVTEKGKYVELRCDPISGHTALYWYRQSLGQGPEFLIYFQGTGAADDSGLPNDRFFAVRPEGSVSTLKIQRTERGDSAVYLCASSPALNTEAFFGQGTRLTVV.

This chain uses TRBV6-5 with TRBJ2-3; D uncertain. The CDR3 sequence is 17 residues long. Germline V CDR1 and CDR2: MNHEY, SVGAGI. V gave up 2 bases and J gave up 1 base, with 16 bases separating them. The CDR3, as DNA: TGTGCCAGCAGTTACGGAGAAGGGAATGGGGGCACAGATACGCAGTATTTT. This encodes CASSYGEGNGGTDTQYF.

The sample holds many counts of this clonotype. CDR3 loop: CASRYSTGELFF. The DNA for the CDR3 is TGTGCCAGCAGGTACAGCACCGGGGAGCTGTTTTTT. The V and J genes are TRBV12-3 or TRBV12-4 and TRBJ2-2, with D uncertain. Trimming removed 6 bases from V and 4 bases from J, with 6 bases in between. This CDR3 region has 12 residues.

This clonotype was seen repeatedly, ten times or more. The V call is TRBV11-3, the J call TRBJ1-4; D remains unclear. Germline V gene data show CDR1 as SGHNT and CDR2 as YENEEA. This CDR3 has 12 amino acids. V shed 2 bases and J shed 7 bases, with 5 bases lying between them. The CDR3 loop is CASSLRPEKLFF. CDR3 bases: TGTGCCAGCAGCTTACGTCCTGAAAAACTGTTTTTT.

The chain joins TRBV20-1 to TRBJ1-6; a possible D gene is TRBD1 (6 bases). Trimming stripped 4 bases from V and 5 bases from J, with 15 bases between. CDR3 size: 15 residues. Germline CDR1 DFQATT, CDR2 SNEGSKA (reference sequence). The CDR3 loop reads CSAKGPQGNNSPLHF. CDR3 DNA: TGCAGTGCTAAGGGGCCACAGGGTAATAATTCACCCCTCCACTTT.

This clonotype showed up many times. The chain carries TRBV28 and TRBJ1-2; D is uncertain. With 5 bases removed from V and 5 bases from J, the gap between germline ends came to 12 bases. Germline-derived CDR1 and CDR2 are MDHEN and SYDVKM. CDR3 length: 13 residues. This CDR3 is CASSRTAQYGYTF. In nucleotides, the CDR3 is TGTGCCAGCAGTCGTACAGCCCAATATGGCTACACCTTC.

In its sample, this clonotype was seen many times. The V gene is TRBV28, the J gene TRBJ1-2, with 8 bases that match TRBD1. The CDR3 loop spans 15 amino acids. CDR1 is MDHEN and CDR2 is SYDVKM in the germline V gene. The ends lost 4 bases at V and 7 bases at J; junction bases unmatched: 11. CDR3: CASSSQGAGRVGYTF. The DNA of the CDR3 is TGTGCCAGCAGTTCCCAGGGGGCCGGGAGGGTTGGCTACACCTTC.

For the CDR3, the DNA is TGTGCCAGCAGCTTATGGACAGGGGGCTCCTATAATTCACCCCTCCACTTT. Translating it yields CASSLWTGGSYNSPLHF. The chain combines TRBV7-9 with TRBJ1-6, with TRBD1 matching over 10 bases. The CDR3 totals 17 residues. Germline values: CDR1 SEHNR, CDR2 FQNEAQ (reference sequence). V shed 2 bases and J 0 bases; nucleotides not matched to a gene: 1. Together with reference TRBV7-9 and TRBJ1-6, the CDR3 gives the full variable domain: DTGVSQNPRHKITKRGQNVTFRCDPISEHNRLYWYRQTLGQGPEFLTYFQNEAQLEKSRLLSDRFSAERPKGSFSTLEIQRTEQGDSAMYLCASSLWTGGSYNSPLHFGNGTRLTVT.

V usage is TRBV27 and J usage is TRBJ2-1; D possibly corresponds to TRBD1 (6 bases). Germline V lookup: CDR1 MNHEY, CDR2 SMNVEV (reference sequence). CDR3 length: 15 residues. Between the trimmed V and J ends, which lost 3 bases and 6 bases, there was a span of 15 bases. The CDR3 is CASSFWGLVINEQFF. The CDR3 DNA follows: TGTGCCAGCAGTTTTTGGGGGCTCGTGATCAATGAGCAGTTCTTC.

This chain joins TRBV14 and TRBJ2-5, with 10 bases fitting TRBD2. In germline, CDR1 is SGHDN, CDR2 FVKESK. This CDR3 comprises 16 residues. V shed 1 base, J shed 6 bases, and the junction held 8 bases outside the gene matches. In DNA, the CDR3 is TGTGCCAGCAGCCAAGGGCTAGCGGGAGCTGGGCAGACCCAGTACTTC. Its translation: CASSQGLAGAGQTQYF.

This clonotype was seen many times. This chain joins TRBV6-8 and TRBJ2-2; 9 nucleotides align to TRBD1. CDR3 length: 16 amino acids. Germline V gene data show CDR1 as MNHGY and CDR2 as SAAAGT. V dropped 6 bases and J dropped 9; count of bases not matched to a gene: 14. For the CDR3, the DNA is TGTGCCAGCAGACAGCCGGGACAGGGAGTGGGCAGGGAGCTGTTTTTT. Protein sequence: CASRQPGQGVGRELFF.